This is a list of T cell receptor beta chains from one sample in a study of OX40 agonist ivuxolimab in advanced cancers. Assay used: immunoSEQ multiplex PCR; TCRdb lists only in-frame clones, some missing. Altogether about 45,000 clones are present, roughly 88% being singletons, with the ten largest covering under 20%. Specimen: CD4+ or CD8+ T cells sorted from blood, collected in a trial of the OX40 agonist ivuxolimab. These receptor sequences come from an adult with an advanced solid tumor such as melanoma, head and neck, liver or kidney cancer. Each CDR3 is given with its conserved first and last residue.

V,J,CDR3
TRBV9,TRBJ1-1,CASSASGYTEAFF
TRBV9,TRBJ1-1,CASGGSGAEAFF
TRBV6-6,TRBJ1-1,CASSSIPGREAFF
TRBV27,TRBJ1-1,CASSLSYGQTEAFF
TRBV6-5,TRBJ2-5,CASSYVQGPAQYF
TRBV15,TRBJ2-7,CATSLTGTGYEQYF
TRBV4-1,TRBJ2-2,CASSPVSGELFF
TRBV9,TRBJ2-7,CASSPGSGITYEQYF
TRBV7-9,TRBJ1-4,CASSLGFGDEKLFF
TRBV28,TRBJ2-1,CATATPGLDASSYNEQFF
TRBV25-1,TRBJ2-7,CASSDPAGSSYEQYF
TRBV28,TRBJ1-2,CASNPWDRGSANYGYTF
TRBV7-9,TRBJ2-1,CASSVSGIIYNEQFF
TRBV5-6,TRBJ2-7,CASSEGLAAYEQYF
TRBV29-1,TRBJ2-1,CSVEGGSYNEQFF
TRBV30,TRBJ2-3,CAWSVLGDTQYF
TRBV19,TRBJ2-1,CASSWGYNEQFF
TRBV27,TRBJ2-1,CASSLFQGTYNEQFF
TRBV6-1,TRBJ2-7,CASSEALRLAGPGGEQYF
TRBV6-5,TRBJ1-1,CASSYLTGGTEAFF
TRBV9,TRBJ2-3,CASSVGTGTDTQYF
TRBV6-5,TRBJ1-2,CASSYSNRASYGYTF
TRBV11-2,TRBJ2-5,CASSLSGGTTQTQYF
TRBV6-5,TRBJ2-7,CASSPGRDEQYF
TRBV2,TRBJ2-6,CATYDTHSGANVLTF
TRBV9,TRBJ1-3,CASSVGAGDNTIYF
TRBV5-1,TRBJ1-1,CASSLGAFTEAFF
TRBV7-6,TRBJ2-7,CASSLGGTGGNEQYF
TRBV11-3,TRBJ2-2,CASSLNYKTHFTGELFF
TRBV7-3,TRBJ2-1,CASSLRASGSSEQFF
TRBV14,TRBJ2-7,CASSRLTSEQYF
TRBV4-1,TRBJ2-7,CASSQVNSGAYEQYF